The present T cell receptor beta chain was sequenced within a study of T cell repertoires in cytomegalovirus infection. In the study overall: Selected CMV epitopes included recently identified HLA-C-restricted ones as well as well-studied HLA-B-restricted ones. From public TCR beta signatures came an indication of both CMV infection and matching HLA type.

Study-wide findings and caveats: HLA-C-restricted CMV clonotypes gave the most frequent clonotype in two of eight donors.

Using its own MiXCR run on the reads, TCRdb lists one record per CDR3 protein. The repertoire consists of some 920,000 distinct CDR3 sequences, with approximately 31% occurring once and the leading ten covering around an eighth. In this sample, this clonotype turned up once. Antigen: not known. The sequence came from a human donor in good health (CMV status not recorded). Some clones in this sample may be carry-over from other donors' samples. The specimen comprised cultured CD8+ T cells from PBMCs, sampled from culture after CMV antigen stimulation.

This chain's CDR3 is CATSDLPGQGNNEQFF. For the CDR3, the DNA is TGTGCCACCAGTGATTTGCCGGGACAGGGGAACAATGAGCAGTTCTTC. The chain is built from TRBV24-1 and TRBJ2-1, with 10 bases matching TRBD1. Germline V gene sequence: CDR1 KGHDR, CDR2 SFDVKD. The CDR3 covers 16 residues. Germline trimming cut 0 bases from V and 5 bases from J; bases unmatched to any gene: 3.